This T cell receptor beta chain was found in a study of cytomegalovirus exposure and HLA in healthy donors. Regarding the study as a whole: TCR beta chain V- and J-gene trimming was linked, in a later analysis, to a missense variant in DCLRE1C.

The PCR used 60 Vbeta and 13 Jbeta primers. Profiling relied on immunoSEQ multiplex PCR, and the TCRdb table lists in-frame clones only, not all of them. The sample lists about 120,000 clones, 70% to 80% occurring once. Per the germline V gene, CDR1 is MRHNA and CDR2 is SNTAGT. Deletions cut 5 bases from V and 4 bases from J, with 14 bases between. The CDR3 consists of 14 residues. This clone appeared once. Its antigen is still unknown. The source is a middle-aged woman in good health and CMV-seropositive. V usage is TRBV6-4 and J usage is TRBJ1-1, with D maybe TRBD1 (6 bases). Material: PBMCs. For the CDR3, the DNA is TGTGCCAGCAGTACCACAGGGTTGGGCACTGAAGCTTTCTTT. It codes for CASSTTGLGTEAFF.